Listed below are T cell receptor beta chains from one sample, sequenced in a study of CD8 T cells in Susac syndrome. Using its own MiXCR run on the immunoSEQ multiplex PCR reads, TCRdb lists one record per CDR3 protein. The sample lists more than 95,000 distinct CDR3 sequences; roughly 93% were seen once. The specimen was CD4+ T cells from PBMCs. Every receptor here comes from a human donor with multiple sclerosis. Each CDR3 is given with its conserved first and last residue. A D gene is named only where the DNA matches it firmly. Clone size is not always given. Where it is, it says once, few, many or a class for expanded clones.

>-|TRBD2|TRBV20-1|14|TRBJ2-7
CSARTSGKLYEQYF
TGCAGTGCTAGGACTAGCGGGAAACTCTACGAGCAGTACTTC
>once|-|TRBV5-1|17|TRBJ2-7
CASSLLGLGLTTYEQYF
TGCGCCAGCAGCTTGTTAGGGCTTGGCCTCACAACGTACGAGCAGTACTTC
>-|TRBD1|TRBV6-6|16|TRBJ1-4
CASSLYTGGGHEKLFF
TGTGCCAGCAGCTTGTACACAGGGGGCGGGCATGAAAAACTGTTTTTT
>-|-|TRBV29-1|12|TRBJ2-7
CSTGPDEGGQYF
TGCAGCACTGGACCTGACGAGGGAGGGCAGTACTTC
>-|-|TRBV3-1|14|TRBJ1-2
CASSQGEWPGGYTF
TGTGCCAGCAGCCAAGGCGAGTGGCCCGGTGGCTACACCTTC
>-|-|TRBV29-1|11|TRBJ1-1
CSVSPNTEAFF
TGCAGCGTTTCCCCCAACACTGAAGCTTTCTTT
>-|-|TRBV11-3|14|TRBJ2-7
CASSLQSGTYEQYF
TGTGCCAGCAGCTTACAGTCAGGAACCTACGAGCAGTACTTC
>once|-|TRBV20-1|14|TRBJ1-5
CSAGARGSNQPQHF
TGCAGTGCCGGAGCCAGGGGTAGCAATCAGCCCCAGCATTTT
>-|-|TRBV9|17|TRBJ2-3
CASSAYRDLLGTDTQYF
TGTGCCAGCAGCGCTTACCGGGACTTGCTCGGCACAGATACGCAGTATTTT
>-|-|TRBV6-2/TRBV6-3|11|TRBJ2-3
CASRSQGPRYF
TGTGCCAGCAGATCACAGGGACCCCGGTATTTT
>-|-|TRBV6-5|13|TRBJ1-1
CASSPSSWAEAFF
TGTGCCAGCAGTCCCAGTTCTTGGGCTGAAGCTTTCTTT
>-|TRBD1|TRBV14|16|TRBJ1-6
CASSQHASTGNSPLHF
TGTGCCAGCAGCCAACACGCTTCGACAGGGAATTCACCCCTCCACTTT
>-|-|TRBV30|14|TRBJ2-7
CAWSDGSSSYEQYF
TGTGCCTGGAGTGACGGCAGTAGCTCCTACGAGCAGTACTTC
>-|-|TRBV4-3|18|TRBJ2-7
CASSPYPGTIGGECEQYF
TGCGCCAGCAGCCCTTATCCCGGGACAATAGGAGGAGAATGCGAGCAGTACTTC
>-|TRBD1|TRBV14|18|TRBJ2-6
CASSQRGTGVVGANVLTF
TGTGCCAGCAGCCAGAGAGGGACAGGGGTTGTTGGGGCCAACGTCCTGACTTTC
>-|-|TRBV4-2|14|TRBJ1-2
CASSQADSNYGYTF
TGTGCCAGCAGCCAAGCGGACAGTAACTATGGCTACACCTTC
>-|TRBD1|TRBV18|16|TRBJ1-2
CASSPRPGTEVYGYTF
TGTGCCAGCTCGCCACGTCCCGGGACAGAAGTCTATGGCTACACCTTC
>-|-|TRBV7-9|14|TRBJ2-7
CASSLKGQFYEQYF
TGTGCCAGCAGCTTAAAAGGACAGTTCTACGAGCAGTACTTC
>-|-|TRBV6-1|13|TRBJ1-5
CASSEALGQPQHF
TGTGCCAGCAGTGAAGCTTTAGGTCAGCCCCAGCATTTT
>-|-|TRBV20-1|14|TRBJ1-3
CSAVRAEVGNTIYF
TGCAGTGCGGTCCGGGCTGAAGTGGGAAACACCATATATTTT
>-|-|TRBV15|15|TRBJ2-3
CATSDGRPSTDTQYF
TGTGCCACCAGCGACGGACGACCCTCCACAGATACGCAGTATTTT
>-|-|TRBV2|11|TRBJ2-5
CASGYSETQYF
TGTGCCAGCGGGTACTCAGAGACCCAGTACTTC
>-|TRBD1|TRBV4-1|17|TRBJ1-6
CASSQATGGRYNSPLHF
TGCGCCAGCAGCCAGGCCACAGGGGGCAGGTATAATTCACCCCTCCACTTT
>-|-|TRBV6-5|15|TRBJ1-1
CASSIGFKENTEAFF
TGTGCCAGCAGCATAGGGTTTAAGGAGAACACTGAAGCTTTCTTT
>-|-|TRBV6-5|13|TRBJ1-1
CASSYSAYREAFF
TGTGCCAGCAGTTACTCGGCATACAGGGAAGCTTTCTTT